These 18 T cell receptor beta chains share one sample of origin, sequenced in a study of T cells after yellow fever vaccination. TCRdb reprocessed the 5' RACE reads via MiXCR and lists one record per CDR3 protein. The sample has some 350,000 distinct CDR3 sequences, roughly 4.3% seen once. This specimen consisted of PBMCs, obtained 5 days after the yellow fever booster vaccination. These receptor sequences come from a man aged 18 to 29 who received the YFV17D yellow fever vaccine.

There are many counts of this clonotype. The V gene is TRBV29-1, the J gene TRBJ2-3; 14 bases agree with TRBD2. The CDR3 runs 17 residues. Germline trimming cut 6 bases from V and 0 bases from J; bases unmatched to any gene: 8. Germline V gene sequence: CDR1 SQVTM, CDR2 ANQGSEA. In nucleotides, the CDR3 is TGCAGCGTGTGGGGACTAGCGGGGGCTACTAGCACAGATACGCAGTATTTT. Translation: CSVWGLAGATSTDTQYF.

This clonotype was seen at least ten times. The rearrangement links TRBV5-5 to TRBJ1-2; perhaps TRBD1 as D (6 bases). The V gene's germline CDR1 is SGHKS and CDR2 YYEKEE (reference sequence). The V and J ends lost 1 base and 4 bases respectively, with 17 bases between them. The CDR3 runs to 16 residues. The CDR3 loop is CASSLTYRASAYGYTF. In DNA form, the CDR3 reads TGTGCCAGCAGCTTGACCTACAGGGCTTCGGCCTATGGCTACACCTTC.

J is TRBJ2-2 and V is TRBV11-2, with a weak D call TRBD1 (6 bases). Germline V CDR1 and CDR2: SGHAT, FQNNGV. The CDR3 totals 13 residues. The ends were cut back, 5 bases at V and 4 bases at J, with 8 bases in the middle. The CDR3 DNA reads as TGTGCCAGCAGCCCAGGGGTCACCGGGGAGCTGTTTTTT. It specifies CASSPGVTGELFF.

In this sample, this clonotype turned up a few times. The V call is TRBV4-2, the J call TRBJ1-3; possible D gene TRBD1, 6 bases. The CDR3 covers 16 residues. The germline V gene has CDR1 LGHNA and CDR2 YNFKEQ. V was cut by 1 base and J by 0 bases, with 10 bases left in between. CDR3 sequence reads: CASSQGEGGSGNTIYF. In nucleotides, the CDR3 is TGTGCCAGCAGCCAAGGAGAGGGGGGCTCTGGAAACACCATATATTTT.

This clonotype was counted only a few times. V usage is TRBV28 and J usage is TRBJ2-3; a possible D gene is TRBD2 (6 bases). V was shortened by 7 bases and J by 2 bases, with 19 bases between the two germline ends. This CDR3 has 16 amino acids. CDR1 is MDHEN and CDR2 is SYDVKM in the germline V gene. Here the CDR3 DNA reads TGTGCCAGCACCACGGGGCGGGGTTTGTACACAGATACGCAGTATTTT. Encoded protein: CASTTGRGLYTDTQYF.

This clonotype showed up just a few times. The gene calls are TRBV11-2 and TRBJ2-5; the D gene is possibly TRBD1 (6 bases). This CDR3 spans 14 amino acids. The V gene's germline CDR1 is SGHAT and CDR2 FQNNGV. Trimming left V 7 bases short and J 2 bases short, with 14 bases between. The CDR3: CASTPTGSQETQYF. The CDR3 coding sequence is TGTGCCAGCACTCCCACAGGGAGTCAAGAGACCCAGTACTTC.

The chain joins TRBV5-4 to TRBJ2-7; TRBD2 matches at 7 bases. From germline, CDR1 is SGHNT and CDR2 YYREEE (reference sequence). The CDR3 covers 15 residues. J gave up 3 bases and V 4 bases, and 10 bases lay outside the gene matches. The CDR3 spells CASSRGGGTIYEQYF. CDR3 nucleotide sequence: TGTGCCAGCAGCCGGGGCGGAGGGACTATCTACGAGCAGTACTTC.

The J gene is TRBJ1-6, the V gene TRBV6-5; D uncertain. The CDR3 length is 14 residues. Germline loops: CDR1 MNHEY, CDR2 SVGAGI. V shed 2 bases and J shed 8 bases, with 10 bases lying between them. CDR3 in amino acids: CASSYRHTDSPLHF. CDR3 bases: TGTGCCAGCAGTTACAGGCATACGGATTCACCCCTCCACTTT.

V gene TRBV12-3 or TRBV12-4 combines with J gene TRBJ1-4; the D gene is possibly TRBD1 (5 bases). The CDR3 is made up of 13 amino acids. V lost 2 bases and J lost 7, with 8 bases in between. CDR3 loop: CASSLQGTEKLFF. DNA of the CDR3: TGTGCCAGCAGTTTACAGGGAACTGAAAAACTGTTTTTT.

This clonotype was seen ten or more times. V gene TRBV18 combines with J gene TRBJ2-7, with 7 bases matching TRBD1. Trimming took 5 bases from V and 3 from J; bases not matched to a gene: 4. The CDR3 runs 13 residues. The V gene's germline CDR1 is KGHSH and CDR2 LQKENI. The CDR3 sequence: CASSMTGSYEQYV. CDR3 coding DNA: TGTGCCAGCTCAATGACAGGGAGCTACGAGCAGTACGTC.

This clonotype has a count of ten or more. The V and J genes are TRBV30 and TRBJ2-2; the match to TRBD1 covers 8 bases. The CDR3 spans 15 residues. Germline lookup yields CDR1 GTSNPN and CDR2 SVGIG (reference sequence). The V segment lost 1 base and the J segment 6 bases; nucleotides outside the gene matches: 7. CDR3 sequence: CAWSAWTGSPGELFF. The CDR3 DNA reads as TGTGCCTGGAGTGCCTGGACAGGGTCTCCCGGGGAGCTGTTTTTT.

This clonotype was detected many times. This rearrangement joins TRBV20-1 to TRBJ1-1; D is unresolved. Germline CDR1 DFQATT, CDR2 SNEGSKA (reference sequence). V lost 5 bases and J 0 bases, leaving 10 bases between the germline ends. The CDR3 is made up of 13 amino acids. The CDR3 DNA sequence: TGCAGTGCTGCTCCATCCCTGAACACTGAAGCTTTCTTT. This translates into CSAAPSLNTEAFF.

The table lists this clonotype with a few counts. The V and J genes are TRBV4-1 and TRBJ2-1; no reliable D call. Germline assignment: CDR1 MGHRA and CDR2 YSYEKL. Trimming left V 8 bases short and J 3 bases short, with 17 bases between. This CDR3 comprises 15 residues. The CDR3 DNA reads TGCGCCAGCGAGGTTAAGGGCCCGGGCTACAATGAGCAGTTCTTC. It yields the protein CASEVKGPGYNEQFF.

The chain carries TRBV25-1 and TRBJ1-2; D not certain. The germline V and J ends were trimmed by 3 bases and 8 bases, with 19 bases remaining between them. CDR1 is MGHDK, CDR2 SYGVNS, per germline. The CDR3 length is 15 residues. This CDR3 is CASSDVRGATGGYTF. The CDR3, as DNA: TGTGCCAGCAGTGACGTCCGGGGAGCCACGGGGGGCTACACCTTC.

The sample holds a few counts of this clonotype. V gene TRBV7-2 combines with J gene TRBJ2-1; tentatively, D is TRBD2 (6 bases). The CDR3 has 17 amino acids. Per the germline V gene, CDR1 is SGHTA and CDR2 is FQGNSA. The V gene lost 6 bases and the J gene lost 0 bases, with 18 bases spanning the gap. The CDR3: CASSPNGGRSSYNEQFF. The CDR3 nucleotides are TGTGCCAGCAGTCCTAATGGTGGGAGGAGCTCCTACAATGAGCAGTTCTTC.

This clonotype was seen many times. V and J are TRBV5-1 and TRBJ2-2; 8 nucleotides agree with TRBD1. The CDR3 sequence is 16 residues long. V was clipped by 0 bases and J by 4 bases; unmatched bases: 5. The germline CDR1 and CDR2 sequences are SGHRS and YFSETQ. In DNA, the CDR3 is TGCGCCAGCAGCTTGGATCGGACAGGGATCACCGGGGAGCTGTTTTTT. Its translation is CASSLDRTGITGELFF.

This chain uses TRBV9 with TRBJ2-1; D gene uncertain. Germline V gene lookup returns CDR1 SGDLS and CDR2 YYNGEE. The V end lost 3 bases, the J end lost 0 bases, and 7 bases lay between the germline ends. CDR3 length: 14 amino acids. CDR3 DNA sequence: TGTGCCAGCAGCGGAACTCTCTCCTACAATGAGCAGTTCTTC. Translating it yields CASSGTLSYNEQFF.

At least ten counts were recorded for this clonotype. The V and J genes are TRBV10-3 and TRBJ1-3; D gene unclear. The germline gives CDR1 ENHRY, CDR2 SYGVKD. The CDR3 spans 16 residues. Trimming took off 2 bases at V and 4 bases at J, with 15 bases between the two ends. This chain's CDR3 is CAISEPQRGPGNTIYF. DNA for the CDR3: TGTGCCATCAGTGAGCCCCAACGGGGTCCCGGAAACACCATATATTTT.